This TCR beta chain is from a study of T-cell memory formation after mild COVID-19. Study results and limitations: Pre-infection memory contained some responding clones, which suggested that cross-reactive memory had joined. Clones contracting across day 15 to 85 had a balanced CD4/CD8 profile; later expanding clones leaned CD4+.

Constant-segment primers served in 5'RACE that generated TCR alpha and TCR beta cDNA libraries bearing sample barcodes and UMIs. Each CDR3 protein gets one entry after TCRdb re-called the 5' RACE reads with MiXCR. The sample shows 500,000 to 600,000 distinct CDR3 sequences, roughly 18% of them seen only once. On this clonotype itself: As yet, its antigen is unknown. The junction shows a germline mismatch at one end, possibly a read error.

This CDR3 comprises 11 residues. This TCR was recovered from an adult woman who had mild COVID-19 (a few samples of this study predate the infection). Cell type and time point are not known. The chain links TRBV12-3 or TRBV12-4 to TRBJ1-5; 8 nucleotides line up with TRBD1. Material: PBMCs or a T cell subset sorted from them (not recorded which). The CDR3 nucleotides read TGTGCCAGCAGTTTGGGGACAGGAAATTTTTTT. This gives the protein CASSLGTGNFF.